These 16 T cell receptor beta chains share one sample of origin, sequenced in a study of CXCR3-negative and CXCR3-positive naive CD8 T cells. Via 5' RACE with UMI labels, TRB cDNA libraries were prepared. One entry per CDR3 protein, without DNA, is what TCRdb gives after re-calling the 5' RACE reads. This sample's clone table lists fewer than 7,000 distinct CDR3 sequences. Sample: naive CXCR3- CD8+ T cells from blood. Specified subset: CD45RO-CCR7+CD27+CD95- naive CD8+ T cells lacking CXCR3 (TNR3-). These receptors were collected from a human donor in good health. Some clones in this sample may be carry-over from other donors' samples.

The rearrangement uses TRBV20-1 and TRBJ2-7; the D call of TRBD1 rests on TCRdb alone, since no DNA is present to check it. Germline CDR1 DFQATT, CDR2 SNEGSKA (reference sequence). This CDR3 region has 13 residues. CDR3 sequence reads: CSASTQATYEQYF.

The chain links TRBV7-3 to TRBJ2-7. Germline CDR1 reads SGHTA; CDR2 reads FQGTGA. The CDR3 is 11 amino acids. The CDR3 sequence is CATSLGSEQYF.

This clonotype registers medium-sized by frequency. The chain links TRBV29-1 to TRBJ1-1; the TRBD1 assignment by TCRdb is unverifiable without DNA. Germline CDR1 reads SQVTM; CDR2 reads ANQGSEA. The CDR3 is 14 amino acids. This chain's CDR3 is CSVELQGAGTEAFF. Full variable domain (missing parts from reference TRBV29-1 and TRBJ1-1): SAVISQKPSRDICQRGTSLTIQCQVDSQVTMMFWYRQQPGQSLTLIATANQGSEATYESGFVIDKFPISRPNLTFSTLTVSNMSPEDSSIYLCSVELQGAGTEAFFGQGTRLTVV.

The chain links TRBV5-1 to TRBJ2-3; as DNA is missing, the TRBD1 call by TCRdb cannot be tested. CDR1 and CDR2 (germline): SGHRS, YFSETQ. The CDR3 is made up of 17 amino acids. The CDR3 loop is CASSLEVGTGETDTQYF.

Measured by frequency, this clonotype is medium-sized (0.01 to 0.1%). V usage is TRBV29-1 and J usage is TRBJ2-1; with no DNA, the TCRdb D assignment of TRBD1 cannot be verified. The CDR3 is 20 residues long. The germline V gene encodes CDR1 SQVTM and CDR2 ANQGSEA. CDR3 sequence reads: CSVVGKGRSNWEAPYNEQFF.

This clonotype counts as medium-sized by frequency. This chain uses TRBV15 with TRBJ2-1; TCRdb selects TRBD2, and the lack of DNA leaves this call unchecked. Germline V gives CDR1 LNHNV, CDR2 YYDKDF (reference sequence). The CDR3 covers 14 residues. This CDR3 reads CATWADGLGNEQFF.

The chain employs TRBV29-1 and TRBJ2-7; the TCRdb D gene call, TRBD1, has no DNA to confirm it. This CDR3 region has 12 residues. CDR1 and CDR2 (germline): SQVTM, ANQGSEA. This CDR3 reads CSVEFQGYEQYF.

The rearrangement joins TRBV15 to TRBJ2-1; without DNA, the TCRdb call of TRBD2 cannot be checked. This CDR3 is built from 16 residues. The germline CDR1 and CDR2 sequences are LNHNV and YYDKDF (reference sequence). CDR3 residues: CATSRISGGRYNEQFF.

The rearrangement uses TRBV29-1 and TRBJ1-2. The CDR3 runs to 11 residues. CDR1 and CDR2 (germline): SQVTM, ANQGSEA. The CDR3 reads CSVRNVYGYTF.

The chain is built from TRBV27 and TRBJ2-5; the TRBD2 assignment by TCRdb is unverifiable without DNA. The CDR3 loop spans 13 amino acids. Germline assignment: CDR1 MNHEY and CDR2 SMNVEV (reference sequence). Here the CDR3 reads CASAPQLQETQYF.

Measured by frequency, this clonotype is medium-sized. The V call is TRBV29-1, the J call TRBJ2-7; the D call from TCRdb, TRBD1, cannot be confirmed without DNA. This CDR3 is 15 amino acids long. CDR1 and CDR2 (germline): SQVTM, ANQGSEA. Here the CDR3 reads CSVELGQGGAYEQYF.

Its frequency marks this clonotype as medium-sized (0.01 to 0.1%). This rearrangement joins TRBV29-1 to TRBJ2-7; TCRdb designates TRBD2, a call that cannot be tested without DNA. The CDR3 has 12 amino acids. Germline V CDR1 and CDR2: SQVTM, ANQGSEA. The CDR3 spells CSVLSSGPEQYF.

The CDR3 is CASSLGDTGNTIYF. This sequence joins TRBV7-9 and TRBJ1-3; TCRdb's D gene call, TRBD1, goes unchecked for lack of DNA. CDR3 length: 14 amino acids. Germline loops: CDR1 SEHNR, CDR2 FQNEAQ (reference sequence).

By frequency, this clonotype registers large. The chain employs TRBV24-1 and TRBJ2-7; as DNA is missing, the TRBD2 call by TCRdb cannot be tested. This CDR3 comprises 17 residues. The germline V gene has CDR1 KGHDR and CDR2 SFDVKD. This chain's CDR3 is CATSDLALGREAYEQYF.

The rearrangement links TRBV10-2 to TRBJ2-1; TCRdb indicates TRBD2, and absent DNA this call remains unverified. This CDR3 is 15 amino acids long. From germline, CDR1 is WSHSY and CDR2 SAAADI. CDR3 sequence reads: CASRLSLAGYNEQFF.

This clonotype ranks as medium-sized in terms of frequency. V is TRBV14 and J is TRBJ2-1; TCRdb's D gene call, TRBD2, goes unchecked for lack of DNA. Germline CDR1 is SGHDN and CDR2 is FVKESK. The CDR3 has 16 amino acids. The CDR3 sequence is CASSLQGAGGLREQFF.